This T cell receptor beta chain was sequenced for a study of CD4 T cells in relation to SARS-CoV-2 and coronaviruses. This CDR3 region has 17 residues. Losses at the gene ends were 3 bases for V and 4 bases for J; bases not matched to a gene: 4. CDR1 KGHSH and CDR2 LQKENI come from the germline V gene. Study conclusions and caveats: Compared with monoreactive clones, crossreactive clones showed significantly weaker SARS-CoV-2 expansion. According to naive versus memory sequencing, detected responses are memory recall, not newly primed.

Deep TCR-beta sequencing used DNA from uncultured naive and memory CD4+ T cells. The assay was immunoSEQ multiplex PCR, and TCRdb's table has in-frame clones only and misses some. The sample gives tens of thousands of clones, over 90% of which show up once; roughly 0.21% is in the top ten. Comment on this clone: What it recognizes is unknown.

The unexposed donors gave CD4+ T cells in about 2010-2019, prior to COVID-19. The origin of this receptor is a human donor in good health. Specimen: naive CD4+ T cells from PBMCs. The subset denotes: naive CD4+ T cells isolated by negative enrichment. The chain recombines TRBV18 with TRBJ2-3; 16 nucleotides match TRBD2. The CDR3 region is CASSPGTSGGAADTQYF. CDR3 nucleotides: TGTGCCAGCTCACCCGGGACTAGCGGGGGGGCCGCAGATACGCAGTATTTT.